A single sample is the source of the 4 T cell receptor beta chains below, sequenced in a study of untreated major depressive disorder. Generated by immunoSEQ multiplex PCR, the TCRdb table keeps only in-frame clones and is missing some. Altogether approximately 20,000 clones are present, more than 75% being singletons, with the ten largest covering about 0.8%. Input material: CD4+ T cells from PBMCs. Receptors were obtained from a woman in her twenties or thirties in good health.

The chain is built from TRBV18 and TRBJ1-1; no firm D call. The CDR3 has 14 amino acids. The germline CDR1 and CDR2 sequences are KGHSH and LQKENI. V shed 2 bases and J shed 1 base, with 8 bases lying between them. This CDR3 reads CASSPRTGNTEAFF. For the CDR3, the DNA is TGTGCCAGCTCACCAAGGACGGGGAACACTGAAGCTTTCTTT.

The chain recombines TRBV5-1 with TRBJ1-1; D might be TRBD1 (6 bases). The V end was cut by 2 bases, the J end by 5 bases, with 13 bases between. The germline gives CDR1 SGHRS, CDR2 YFSETQ. CDR3 size: 14 residues. The CDR3 DNA is TGCGCCAGCAGCTTACAGGGAGGGCTAACTGAAGCTTTCTTT. Translating gives CASSLQGGLTEAFF.

V gene TRBV9 combines with J gene TRBJ2-1; TRBD1 aligns across 8 bases. The V segment lost 7 bases and the J segment 8 bases; nucleotides outside the gene matches: 14. Germline V gives CDR1 SGDLS, CDR2 YYNGEE. CDR3 size: 15 residues. The CDR3 reads CASAPDGQGGDEQFF. CDR3 in DNA: TGTGCCAGCGCCCCCGACGGACAGGGTGGCGATGAGCAGTTCTTC.

This chain connects TRBV5-1 to TRBJ2-1; possibly TRBD1 or TRBD2 for D (6 bases each). The CDR3 is 17 amino acids. Germline V gives CDR1 SGHRS, CDR2 YFSETQ. The V gene lost 4 bases and the J gene lost 2 bases, with 19 bases spanning the gap. The CDR3 spells CASSPGGMGGAYNEQFF. DNA of the CDR3: TGCGCCAGCAGCCCTGGGGGGATGGGGGGCGCCTACAATGAGCAGTTCTTC.